This passage covers 17 T cell receptor beta chains from one sample sequenced in a study of cytomegalovirus exposure and HLA in healthy donors. The study ran its PCR with 60 Vbeta and 13 Jbeta primers. Repertoires were generated with immunoSEQ multiplex PCR, while TCRdb's copy carries only in-frame clones and drops some. The sample lists roughly 180,000 clones, about 77% seen once, with roughly 1.3% in the top ten. The sequencing input was PBMCs. Source of these receptors: a man aged 25-45 years in good health and CMV-seronegative.

In its sample, this clone was seen once. The gene calls are TRBV7-2 and TRBJ2-7, with 7 bases matching TRBD1. CDR1 is SGHTA and CDR2 is FQGNSA in the germline V gene. The J segment lost 2 bases and the V segment lost 1 base, leaving 5 bases of the junction unmatched. The CDR3 contains 15 residues. The CDR3 region is CASSLGGGQPYEQYF. CDR3 sequence (DNA): TGTGCCAGCAGCTTAGGAGGGGGCCAACCCTACGAGCAGTACTTC.

This chain uses TRBV27 with TRBJ2-7, with TRBD1 matching 10 bases. Per germline, CDR1 MNHEY and CDR2 SMNVEV (reference sequence). The CDR3 length is 14 residues. Trimming removed 7 bases from V and 4 bases from J; junction bases left unmatched: 7. CDR3: CASNPTGGPYEQYF. In nucleotides, the CDR3 is TGTGCCAGCAACCCGACAGGGGGCCCGTACGAGCAGTACTTC.

The rearrangement uses TRBV6-1 and TRBJ2-7; D remains unclear. Germline CDR1 is MNHNS and CDR2 is SASEGT. Trimming stripped 7 bases from V and 1 base from J, with 11 bases between. The CDR3 totals 13 residues. CDR3 region: CASTDILSYEQYF. The CDR3 DNA sequence: TGTGCCAGCACCGACATCCTATCCTACGAGCAGTACTTC.

The chain uses TRBV7-3 and TRBJ1-1; possible D gene TRBD1, 6 bases. This CDR3 comprises 14 residues. The germline V gene encodes CDR1 SGHTA and CDR2 FQGTGA. V was cut by 5 bases and J by 5 bases, with 15 bases left in between. The CDR3 nucleotides read TGTGCCAGCAGCCCGGGAGGGGGGCGAACTGAAGCTTTCTTT. Amino acid sequence: CASSPGGGRTEAFF.

The chain combines TRBV28 with TRBJ1-2; D ambiguous. Trimming stripped 5 bases from V and 4 bases from J, with 8 bases between. Germline CDR1 is MDHEN and CDR2 is SYDVKM. The CDR3 extends over 12 amino acids. CDR3 nucleotides: TGTGCCAGCAGTCTAGTCCCCTATGGCTACACCTTC. It codes for CASSLVPYGYTF.

V is TRBV4-3 and J is TRBJ2-1; 7 nucleotides line up with TRBD2. Losses at the gene ends were 6 bases for V and 4 bases for J; bases not matched to a gene: 15. Germline V CDR1 and CDR2: LGHNA, YSLEER. This CDR3 comprises 17 residues. CDR3 DNA sequence: TGCGCCAGCAGACCCACCCGGGACTACCGCCTGTACAATGAGCAGTTCTTC. Encoded protein: CASRPTRDYRLYNEQFF.

This chain connects TRBV7-3 to TRBJ2-3; tentatively, D is TRBD2 (6 bases). The V end was cut by 6 bases, the J end by 0 bases, with 13 bases between. Germline values: CDR1 SGHTA, CDR2 FQGTGA. There are 15 residues in the CDR3. CDR3 amino acids: CASSFSGSSTDTQYF. The CDR3 DNA reads as TGTGCCAGCAGTTTTAGCGGTTCCAGCACAGATACGCAGTATTTT.

This rearrangement joins TRBV29-1 to TRBJ2-1; TRBD2 agrees at 15 bases. The CDR3 has 17 amino acids. CDR1 is SQVTM, CDR2 ANQGSEA, per germline. With 5 bases clipped from V and 2 bases from J, the junction kept 7 bases outside the gene matches. CDR3 DNA: TGCAGCGTTCCCGATGGGACTAGCGGGAGGCCCTACAATGAGCAGTTCTTC. As protein: CSVPDGTSGRPYNEQFF.

The chain recombines TRBV7-2 with TRBJ2-1; TRBD2 matches 7 bases. This CDR3 is built from 17 residues. V shed 3 bases, J shed 11 bases, and the junction held 19 bases outside the gene matches. CDR1 and CDR2 (germline): SGHTA, FQGNSA. CDR3 residues: CASSFPVLDGRFLKQFF. CDR3 sequence (DNA): TGTGCCAGCAGCTTTCCGGTCTTAGACGGGAGGTTTTTGAAGCAGTTCTTC.

This clone has only a few counts. V gene TRBV28 combines with J gene TRBJ1-2; D may be TRBD1 (5 bases). This CDR3 spans 13 amino acids. Germline-derived CDR1 and CDR2 are MDHEN and SYDVKM. The germline V and J ends were trimmed by 3 bases and 2 bases, with 7 bases remaining between them. The CDR3 spells CASSFRANYGYTF. The DNA for the CDR3 is TGTGCCAGCAGTTTCAGGGCGAACTATGGCTACACCTTC.

CDR3 DNA: TGTGCCTGGGACTCAAACAGGGGAAACTATGGCTACACCTTC. It codes for CAWDSNRGNYGYTF. The rearrangement joins TRBV30 to TRBJ1-2; 7 bases are a match to TRBD1. The trim removed 5 bases at V and 2 bases at J, leaving 8 bases unmatched. Per the germline V gene, CDR1 is GTSNPN and CDR2 is SVGIG (reference sequence). This CDR3 has 14 residues. Based on the CDR3 plus reference TRBV30 and TRBJ1-2, the full variable domain is SQTIHQWPATLVQPVGSPLSLECTVEGTSNPNLYWYRQAAGRGLQLLFYSVGIGQISSEVPQNLSASRPQDRQFILSSKKLLLSDSGFYLCAWDSNRGNYGYTFGSGTRLTVV.

This clone was detected a few times. V and J are TRBV29-1 and TRBJ2-1; weak D call: TRBD2 (7 bases). With 1 base removed from V and 3 bases from J, the gap between germline ends came to 10 bases. The CDR3 consists of 14 residues. Germline loops: CDR1 SQVTM, CDR2 ANQGSEA. CDR3 DNA: TGCAGCGTTGAAGGCGGGGGCAACTACAATGAGCAGTTCTTC. Its translation: CSVEGGGNYNEQFF.

The chain employs TRBV5-4 and TRBJ2-7; the D gene is possibly TRBD2 (6 bases). CDR3 length equals 13 residues. Germline V gene sequence: CDR1 SGHNT, CDR2 YYREEE (reference sequence). V was shortened by 0 bases and J by 3 bases, with 7 bases between the two germline ends. The CDR3, as DNA: TGTGCCAGCAGCTTGGGGACTAACTACGAGCAGTACTTC. Encoded protein: CASSLGTNYEQYF. The whole variable domain, filled in from reference TRBV5-4 and TRBJ2-7, reads ETGVTQSPTHLIKTRGQQVTLRCSSQSGHNTVSWYQQALGQGPQFIFQYYREEENGRGNFPPRFSGLQFPNYSSELNVNALELDDSALYLCASSLGTNYEQYFGPGTRLTVT.

The chain employs TRBV5-1 and TRBJ2-1; D remains ambiguous. V lost 0 bases and J 3 bases, leaving 13 bases between the germline ends. CDR1 SGHRS and CDR2 YFSETQ come from the germline V gene. The CDR3 is 16 residues long. In nucleotides, the CDR3 is TGCGCCAGCAGCTTGGGGCCCCCTGGTGTCTACAATGAGCAGTTCTTC. Translated, it gives CASSLGPPGVYNEQFF.

The V call is TRBV4-3, the J call TRBJ2-3; perhaps TRBD2 as D (7 bases). V was clipped by 0 bases and J by 2 bases, with 15 bases between them. CDR3 length equals 17 residues. Germline V gives CDR1 LGHNA, CDR2 YSLEER. CDR3 residues: CASSQDPGGGYTDTQYF. CDR3 sequence (DNA): TGCGCCAGCAGCCAAGACCCGGGCGGGGGCTACACAGATACGCAGTATTTT.

This chain connects TRBV11-2 to TRBJ2-1; 14 bases are shared with TRBD2. Germline V gene sequence: CDR1 SGHAT, CDR2 FQNNGV. V trimming: 6 bases; J trimming: 15 bases; junction bases outside the gene matches: 10. The CDR3 is 14 amino acids. The CDR3 protein is CASRPGLAGGVRFF. The CDR3 DNA sequence: TGTGCCAGCAGGCCTGGACTAGCGGGAGGAGTACGGTTCTTC.

The chain recombines TRBV5-4 with TRBJ1-1, with D perhaps TRBD1 (6 bases). V lost 4 bases and J 4 bases, leaving 20 bases between the germline ends. The CDR3 loop spans 16 amino acids. Germline assignment: CDR1 SGHNT and CDR2 YYREEE (reference sequence). The CDR3 protein is CASSGLRGEGSTEAFF. CDR3 DNA: TGTGCCAGCAGCGGCCTAAGGGGGGAGGGTTCCACTGAAGCTTTCTTT.